These 27 T cell receptor beta chains were sequenced from one sample in a study of regulatory T cells in long-lasting Graves disease. As to time point: newly diagnosed GD, antithyroid drugs for less than 3 months. PBMCs were the source of the RNA used for TCR sequencing. The TCR beta library used iRepertoire HTBI primers with Arm-PCR amplification of CDR3. TCRdb reanalysed the multiplex PCR reads using MiXCR and keeps one entry per CDR3 protein. The repertoire holds approximately 480,000 distinct CDR3 sequences, with under 20% as singletons. These data also featured in a second study, about T cells in Graves' hyperthyroidism and ophthalmopathy.

Sequencing used peripheral blood mononuclear cells (PBMCs), obtained at new diagnosis, from a patient treated with antithyroid drugs. The source of these receptors is a man in his forties or fifties with Graves disease.

This clonotype was observed a few times. A much more abundant neighbour one base away suggests this may be a read error. The chain joins TRBV18 to TRBJ2-1; D perhaps matches TRBD2 (5 bases). The CDR3 runs 15 residues. V lost 2 bases and J lost 9, with 17 bases in between. Per germline, CDR1 KGHSH and CDR2 LQKENI. The CDR3 DNA reads TGTGCCAGCTCACCAGATGCTAGCAGGAGTAGTGAGCAGTTCTTC. Its translation is CASSPDASRSSEQFF.

The chain has TRBV11-2 and TRBJ2-1; weak D call: TRBD2 (6 bases). The CDR3 has 13 residues. The germline CDR1 and CDR2 sequences are SGHAT and FQNNGV. V was clipped by 5 bases and J by 6 bases, with 11 bases between them. The DNA of the CDR3 is TGTGCCAGCAGCCAGTACGGGGGCAATGAGCAGTTCTTC. Amino acids: CASSQYGGNEQFF.

V gene TRBV7-2 combines with J gene TRBJ1-5; TRBD1 matches at 7 bases. Looked up from germline, CDR1 is SGHTA and CDR2 is FQGNSA. V was clipped by 1 base and J by 1 base; unmatched bases: 1. The CDR3 is 15 amino acids. CDR3 bases: TGTGCCAGCAGCTTAGAACAGGGGAGCAATCAGCCCCAGCATTTT. It specifies CASSLEQGSNQPQHF.

The chain uses TRBV24-1 and TRBJ2-7; TRBD1 is a possible D gene (5 bases). The CDR3 sequence is 18 residues long. The germline V gene has CDR1 KGHDR and CDR2 SFDVKD. The V and J ends lost 0 bases and 9 bases respectively, with 26 bases between them. The CDR3 sequence is CATSDLLVGVDTLWWQYF. The DNA for the CDR3 is TGTGCCACCAGTGATTTGCTGGTAGGGGTCGACACTCTTTGGTGGCAGTACTTC.

Many counts were recorded for this clonotype. The CDR3 nucleotides are TGTGCCTGGACCAGTGGGCACTCCTACGAGCAGTACTTC. Amino acid sequence: CAWTSGHSYEQYF. The V call is TRBV30, the J call TRBJ2-7; D unclear. The V end was cut by 4 bases, the J end by 0 bases, with 10 bases between. Germline V gives CDR1 GTSNPN, CDR2 SVGIG (reference sequence). This CDR3 contains 13 residues.

This clonotype was recorded many times. The V gene is TRBV2, the J gene TRBJ2-2; maybe TRBD2 (5 bases). The germline gives CDR1 SNHLY, CDR2 FYNNEI. The CDR3 has 15 residues. The germline V and J ends were trimmed by 6 bases and 4 bases, with 15 bases remaining between them. In nucleotides, the CDR3 is TGTGCCAGCAGAACAGCGGTGGGGATCACCGGGGAGCTGTTTTTT. Translation gives CASRTAVGITGELFF.

A few counts support this clonotype. The V and J genes are TRBV18 and TRBJ2-2, with D unclear. Germline V CDR1 and CDR2: KGHSH, LQKENI. The CDR3 is 13 amino acids. V gave up 4 bases and J gave up 6 bases, with 9 bases separating them. This CDR3 is CASSHSVPGELFF. DNA for the CDR3: TGTGCCAGCTCACACAGTGTGCCCGGGGAGCTGTTTTTT.

This clonotype was counted at least ten times. The V gene is TRBV5-1, the J gene TRBJ2-1; TRBD1 matches 8 bases. This CDR3 is 14 amino acids long. The junction had 6 bases not matched to a gene; V was cut back by 5 bases and J by 5 bases. CDR1 is SGHRS, CDR2 YFSETQ, per germline. The CDR3 region is CASRDRASHNEQFF. CDR3 sequence (DNA): TGCGCCAGCAGGGACAGGGCGTCCCACAATGAGCAGTTCTTC. Drawing the rest from reference TRBV5-1 and TRBJ2-1, the complete variable domain is KAGVTQTPRYLIKTRGQQVTLSCSPISGHRSVSWYQQTPGQGLQFLFEYFSETQRNKGNFPGRFSGRQFSNSRSEMNVSTLELGDSALYLCASRDRASHNEQFFGPGTRLTVL.

This clonotype occurred many times. The CDR3 DNA sequence: TGTGCCACTGCCCGGGACAGACTCAATGAGCAGTTCTTC. This codes for CATARDRLNEQFF. The rearrangement uses TRBV7-3 and TRBJ2-1; TRBD1 agrees at 7 bases. The V and J ends lost 10 bases and 6 bases, in that order; junction bases with no gene match: 9. The germline CDR1 and CDR2 sequences are SGHTA and FQGTGA. The CDR3 runs 13 residues.

This clonotype was seen ten or more times. The chain is built from TRBV7-9 and TRBJ2-3, with D perhaps matching TRBD2 (6 bases). V was shortened by 5 bases and J by 1 base, with 10 bases between the two germline ends. The germline gives CDR1 SEHNR, CDR2 FQNEAQ (reference sequence). The CDR3 totals 14 residues. DNA of the CDR3: TGTGCCAGCAGCCCCGAGCGGGGCACAGATACGCAGTATTTT. Protein sequence: CASSPERGTDTQYF.

The gene calls are TRBV7-2 and TRBJ2-1, with D tentatively TRBD1 (5 bases). The CDR3 covers 13 residues. Trimming cost V 5 bases and J 6 bases, with 11 bases left between them. Germline CDR1 reads SGHTA; CDR2 reads FQGNSA. Written as DNA, the CDR3 is TGTGCCAGCAGCCCAAGAAGGGGCAATGAGCAGTTCTTC. This codes for CASSPRRGNEQFF. The variable domain in full, completed from reference TRBV7-2 and TRBJ2-1, reads GAGVSQSPSNKVTEKGKDVELRCDPISGHTALYWYRQSLGQGLEFLIYFQGNSAPDKSGLPSDRFSAERTGGSVSTLTIQRTQQEDSAVYLCASSPRRGNEQFFGPGTRLTVL.

At least ten counts were recorded for this clonotype. This chain links TRBV5-1 with TRBJ2-1, with TRBD2 identical over 8 bases. CDR1 is SGHRS, CDR2 YFSETQ, per germline. There are 15 residues in the CDR3. After removal of 7 bases from V and 7 bases from J, the junction contained 13 bases not matched to a gene. CDR3 in amino acids: CASSVREGSLNEQFF. DNA of the CDR3: TGCGCCAGCTCCGTACGGGAGGGGAGTTTAAATGAGCAGTTCTTC.

At least ten counts were recorded for this clonotype. V gene TRBV15 combines with J gene TRBJ2-5; the D is unclear. Germline CDR1 LNHNV, CDR2 YYDKDF (reference sequence). V was pared by 0 bases and J by 5 bases, with 19 bases between. The CDR3 contains 17 residues. This CDR3 is CATSRDLKTRQTETQYF. The CDR3 DNA sequence: TGTGCCACCAGCAGAGATCTAAAGACCAGACAAACGGAGACCCAGTACTTC.

This clonotype was seen at least ten times. The rearrangement uses TRBV7-9 and TRBJ2-7, with D tentatively TRBD1 or TRBD2 (5 bases each). V was pared by 6 bases and J by 0 bases, with 12 bases between. CDR1 and CDR2 (germline): SEHNR, FQNEAQ (reference sequence). The CDR3 is 14 residues long. DNA for the CDR3: TGTGCCAGCAGTTTCGGGACCGCCTCCTACGAGCAGTACTTC. Amino acid sequence: CASSFGTASYEQYF.

The chain recombines TRBV18 with TRBJ1-3; D not certain. The CDR3 contains 15 residues. Germline loops: CDR1 KGHSH, CDR2 LQKENI. V lost 3 bases, J lost 2 bases, and 11 bases lay in between. Here the CDR3 reads CASSPEVPTGNTIYF. In DNA form, the CDR3 reads TGTGCCAGCTCACCGGAAGTTCCCACTGGAAACACCATATATTTT.

This clonotype was seen ten or more times. The chain carries TRBV12-3 or TRBV12-4 and TRBJ1-2; D gene ambiguous. V lost 3 bases and J 4 bases, leaving 9 bases between the germline ends. CDR3 size: 13 residues. The chain's CDR3 is CASSFGRIYGYTF. The CDR3 DNA follows: TGTGCCAGCAGTTTTGGGCGGATCTATGGCTACACCTTC.

This clonotype was seen many times. Here the CDR3 reads CSARKGQIYNEQFF. The DNA for the CDR3 is TGCAGTGCTAGAAAGGGACAGATATACAATGAGCAGTTCTTC. The rearrangement links TRBV20-1 to TRBJ2-1, with 7 bases aligning to TRBD1. This CDR3 region has 14 residues. Per the germline V gene, CDR1 is DFQATT and CDR2 is SNEGSKA (reference sequence). The V gene end was trimmed by 2 bases and the J gene end by 4 bases; junction bases not matched to a gene: 5.

This clonotype turned up a few times. The chain carries TRBV5-1 and TRBJ2-7; the D gene could be TRBD1 or TRBD2 (5 bases each). Trimming left V 7 bases short and J 0 bases short, with 11 bases between. The CDR3 contains 13 residues. Germline loops: CDR1 SGHRS, CDR2 YFSETQ. Written as DNA, the CDR3 is TGCGCCAGCTATCGGGACGACTCCTACGAGCAGTACTTC. Residues: CASYRDDSYEQYF.

This clonotype was counted ten times or more. The rearrangement uses TRBV5-1 and TRBJ2-3; 13 bases agree with TRBD2. V lost 3 bases and J lost 5; bases outside the gene matches: 6. Looked up from germline, CDR1 is SGHRS and CDR2 is YFSETQ. This CDR3 region has 16 residues. CDR3 nucleotide sequence: TGCGCCAGCAGCTCCACTAGCGGGAGGGCCATAGATACGCAGTATTTT. Protein: CASSSTSGRAIDTQYF.

This clonotype was counted a few times. The chain couples TRBV27 to TRBJ2-7; D possibly corresponds to TRBD2 (6 bases). From germline, CDR1 is MNHEY and CDR2 SMNVEV (reference sequence). V was pared by 6 bases and J by 7 bases, with 16 bases between. This CDR3 spans 13 amino acids. Here the CDR3 DNA reads TGTGCCAGCAGCCCCGGGAGTCCCCTGGAGCAGTACTTC. Translation gives CASSPGSPLEQYF.

This clonotype was seen ten or more times. This rearrangement joins TRBV20-1 to TRBJ2-5; 11 bases map to TRBD2. CDR3 length equals 15 residues. Germline V lookup: CDR1 DFQATT, CDR2 SNEGSKA (reference sequence). Unmatched junction bases numbered 8, after V lost 6 bases and J lost 2 bases. CDR3: CSATVAGGIQETQYF. CDR3 DNA: TGCAGTGCGACCGTAGCGGGAGGGATACAAGAGACCCAGTACTTC.

In its sample, this clonotype was seen many times. V usage is TRBV28 and J usage is TRBJ2-1; 12 positions agree with TRBD2. Germline V CDR1 and CDR2: MDHEN, SYDVKM. J was trimmed by 9 bases and V by 2 bases; bases with no gene match: 8. This CDR3 comprises 16 residues. The CDR3 nucleotides are TGTGCCAGCAGTTTAATTTTATCTAGCGGGAGGGGTGAGCAGTTCTTC. This codes for CASSLILSSGRGEQFF.

The chain recombines TRBV14 with TRBJ1-1; no clear D. Trimming shortened V by 1 base and J by 4 bases, and 13 bases separated the two germline ends. The CDR3 covers 15 residues. The germline CDR1 and CDR2 sequences are SGHDN and FVKESK. CDR3 sequence (DNA): TGTGCCAGCAGCCAAGTAGTGTCTGGGCCCACTGAAGCTTTCTTT. It yields the protein CASSQVVSGPTEAFF.

This clonotype was detected ten times or more. This chain links TRBV25-1 with TRBJ2-3; 13 bases agree with TRBD2. The CDR3 runs 18 residues. V lost 2 bases, J lost 1 base, and 6 bases stayed unmatched. Germline V gene sequence: CDR1 MGHDK, CDR2 SYGVNS. CDR3 bases: TGTGCCAGCAGTGAACGGACTAGCGGGAGCCTTCGCACAGATACGCAGTATTTT. Its protein is CASSERTSGSLRTDTQYF. Combining the CDR3 with reference TRBV25-1 and TRBJ2-3 gives the whole variable domain EADIYQTPRYLVIGTGKKITLECSQTMGHDKMYWYQQDPGMELHLIHYSYGVNSTEKGDLSSESTVSRIRTEHFPLTLESARPSHTSQYLCASSERTSGSLRTDTQYFGPGTRLTVL.

This clonotype was seen many times. The rearrangement uses TRBV28 and TRBJ1-1; D not certain. The V end was cut by 7 bases, the J end by 2 bases, with 17 bases between. Germline CDR1 reads MDHEN; CDR2 reads SYDVKM. The CDR3 loop spans 15 amino acids. The CDR3 DNA reads as TGTGCCAGCACACTCACAGCCTACCCCAACACTGAAGCTTTCTTT. Protein: CASTLTAYPNTEAFF.

This clonotype has just a few counts. V usage is TRBV20-1 and J usage is TRBJ2-1; 13 bases agree with TRBD2. Germline V gene lookup returns CDR1 DFQATT and CDR2 SNEGSKA (reference sequence). V was clipped by 5 bases and J by 4 bases; unmatched bases: 11. The CDR3 is 17 amino acids. In DNA form, the CDR3 reads TGCAGTGCTCAAACTAGCGGGAGGGCCTGGGGATACAATGAGCAGTTCTTC. This encodes CSAQTSGRAWGYNEQFF.

There are a few counts of this clonotype. The J gene is TRBJ1-6, the V gene TRBV28, with TRBD1 as a possible D gene (5 bases). The CDR3 has 15 amino acids. Deletions cut 2 bases from V and 1 base from J, with 6 bases between. Germline loops: CDR1 MDHEN, CDR2 SYDVKM. This CDR3 is CASSLGASYNSPLHF. The CDR3 DNA reads as TGTGCCAGCAGTTTAGGGGCTTCCTATAATTCACCCCTCCACTTT.